These 21 T cell receptor beta chains came from one sample sequenced in a study of response to subunit inactivated influenza vaccine. TCRdb reprocessed the RT-PCR reads with MiXCR, giving one entry per CDR3 protein. The sample includes fewer than 750,000 distinct CDR3 sequences, around 15% of them seen just once. Sequenced material: PBMCs from blood, taken 11 to 12 days after vaccination. The source of these receptors is a man over 45 who received an inactivated influenza vaccine.

The chain couples TRBV20-1 to TRBJ2-3; 12 bases are shared with TRBD2. Germline V gene data show CDR1 as DFQATT and CDR2 as SNEGSKA (reference sequence). The CDR3 is made up of 21 amino acids. V lost 0 bases and J lost 6; bases outside the gene matches: 22. CDR3 bases: TGCAGTGCTAGAGATAGTTCCCCTCTAGCGGGAGGGCCTAGGGTTCATGATACGCAGTATTTT. It codes for CSARDSSPLAGGPRVHDTQYF.

This clonotype was recorded a few times. The gene calls are TRBV9 and TRBJ1-2, with D perhaps TRBD1 (5 bases). The V and J ends lost 5 bases and 3 bases respectively, with 14 bases between them. CDR3 size: 14 residues. CDR1 is SGDLS, CDR2 YYNGEE, per germline. For the CDR3, the DNA is TGTGCCAGCAGAGGCCCAGGGATGGACTATGGCTACACCTTC. This encodes CASRGPGMDYGYTF.

The DNA for the CDR3 is TGTGCCAGCTCCTGGACAGGGAGCGCTGAAGCTTTCTTT. Protein product: CASSWTGSAEAFF. This chain joins TRBV11-2 and TRBJ1-1; 8 nucleotides line up with TRBD1. CDR1 and CDR2 (germline): SGHAT, FQNNGV. The V segment lost 8 bases and the J segment 6 bases; nucleotides outside the gene matches: 8. This CDR3 is built from 13 residues.

This chain joins TRBV6-1 and TRBJ2-3; D might be TRBD1 or TRBD2, each matching 6 bases. V shed 8 bases and J shed 4 bases, with 13 bases lying between them. Germline V CDR1 and CDR2: MNHNS, SASEGT. The length of the CDR3 is 13 residues. DNA for the CDR3: TGTGCCAGCGGTGGGGGGCATGCAGATACGCAGTATTTT. This gives the protein CASGGGHADTQYF.

J is TRBJ2-7 and V is TRBV18; 9 bases agree with TRBD2. Germline V gene sequence: CDR1 KGHSH, CDR2 LQKENI. The CDR3 totals 14 residues. Germline trimming cut 4 bases from V and 7 bases from J; bases unmatched to any gene: 8. CDR3 in amino acids: CASSLGLAHGEQYF. In DNA form, the CDR3 reads TGTGCCAGCTCACTGGGACTAGCCCACGGGGAGCAGTACTTC.

This clonotype was observed a few times. The CDR3 sequence: CSARVWAGNNSPLHF. In DNA, the CDR3 is TGCAGTGCTAGAGTTTGGGCCGGTAATAATTCACCCCTCCACTTT. The J gene is TRBJ1-6, the V gene TRBV20-1; D gene ambiguous. Between the trimmed V and J ends, which lost 1 base and 5 bases, there was a span of 12 bases. Germline loops: CDR1 DFQATT, CDR2 SNEGSKA (reference sequence). The CDR3 covers 15 residues.

This clonotype was recorded a few times. The chain links TRBV3-1 to TRBJ2-1; D is possibly TRBD2 (5 bases). With 1 base removed from V and 4 bases from J, the gap between germline ends came to 11 bases. The CDR3 has 15 amino acids. Germline lookup yields CDR1 LGHDT and CDR2 YNNKEL (reference sequence). The CDR3 loop is CASSQVGRTYNEQFF. Written as DNA, the CDR3 is TGTGCCAGCAGCCAAGTCGGCCGGACTTACAATGAGCAGTTCTTC.

The chain has TRBV4-3 and TRBJ2-2, with D perhaps TRBD2 (6 bases). The CDR3 runs 15 residues. Between the trimmed V and J ends, which lost 3 bases and 3 bases, there was a span of 11 bases. Germline V CDR1 and CDR2: LGHNA, YSLEER. DNA for the CDR3: TGCGCCAGCAGCCACCTAGCGAGAGACACCGGGGAGCTGTTTTTT. Translating gives CASSHLARDTGELFF.

This clonotype was recorded at least ten times. V and J are TRBV20-1 and TRBJ2-7, with 10 bases identical to TRBD1. This CDR3 is 18 amino acids long. Looked up from germline, CDR1 is DFQATT and CDR2 is SNEGSKA (reference sequence). The junction had 17 bases not matched to a gene; V was cut back by 3 bases and J by 3 bases. The CDR3 region has the DNA TGCAGTGCTAGTGAATCCGGGACAGGGGTGGAAAAAATCTACGAGCAGTACTTC. Translation gives CSASESGTGVEKIYEQYF.

The V and J genes are TRBV7-6 and TRBJ2-3; TRBD2 aligns across 12 bases. J gave up 6 bases and V 4 bases, and 8 bases lay outside the gene matches. The germline gives CDR1 SGHVS, CDR2 FNYEAQ. The length of the CDR3 is 16 residues. This chain's CDR3 is CASSSSGGAKTDTQYF. DNA for the CDR3: TGTGCCAGCAGCTCTAGCGGGGGGGCCAAGACGGATACGCAGTATTTT.

This clonotype was counted between two and nine times. The V gene is TRBV4-2, the J gene TRBJ2-7; 9 bases align to TRBD1. Per the germline V gene, CDR1 is LGHNA and CDR2 is YNFKEQ. This CDR3 comprises 16 residues. With V trimmed by 4 bases and J by 1 base, 8 bases remained unmatched. This chain's CDR3 is CASSPSLDRGSYEQYF. CDR3 sequence (DNA): TGTGCCAGCAGCCCTTCATTAGACAGGGGGTCCTACGAGCAGTACTTC.

The CDR3 DNA reads TGCAGCGTTGTTGGTGGACAGGGGGCGGCGGAAAACATTCAGTACTTC. Translating gives CSVVGGQGAAENIQYF. The V gene is TRBV29-1, the J gene TRBJ2-4; the match to TRBD1 covers 11 bases. Per the germline V gene, CDR1 is SQVTM and CDR2 is ANQGSEA. CDR3 length: 16 residues. J was trimmed by 5 bases and V by 4 bases; bases with no gene match: 10. Drawing the rest from reference TRBV29-1 and TRBJ2-4, the complete variable domain is SAVISQKPSRDICQRGTSLTIQCQVDSQVTMMFWYRQQPGQSLTLIATANQGSEATYESGFVIDKFPISRPNLTFSTLTVSNMSPEDSSIYLCSVVGGQGAAENIQYFGAGTRLSVL.

The chain is built from TRBV24-1 and TRBJ2-3; possible D gene TRBD2, 5 bases. Trimming cost V 1 base and J 6 bases, with 16 bases left between them. Germline CDR1 reads KGHDR; CDR2 reads SFDVKD. This CDR3 region has 16 residues. This CDR3 reads CATSDFRTPDEDTQYF. DNA for the CDR3: TGTGCCACCAGTGATTTTAGGACTCCTGATGAGGATACGCAGTATTTT.

This clonotype was observed many times. The chain carries TRBV20-1 and TRBJ2-5, with a possible D match to TRBD1 (5 bases). The CDR3 extends over 15 amino acids. Trimming removed 4 bases at V and 5 bases at J, with 20 bases between. Germline V gene sequence: CDR1 DFQATT, CDR2 SNEGSKA (reference sequence). CDR3 loop: CSAIRLLDSVETQYF. Written as DNA, the CDR3 is TGCAGTGCTATCCGACTTCTCGACAGTGTGGAGACCCAGTACTTC.

This clonotype showed up just a few times. The CDR3 loop reads CASSQGRQGADEQFF. Here the CDR3 DNA reads TGCGCCAGCAGCCAAGGCCGACAGGGGGCCGATGAGCAGTTCTTC. The chain joins TRBV4-1 to TRBJ2-1, with 10 positions matching TRBD1. The germline CDR1 and CDR2 sequences are MGHRA and YSYEKL. The CDR3 covers 15 residues. The V segment lost 1 base and the J segment 8 bases; nucleotides outside the gene matches: 5.

The chain combines TRBV5-1 with TRBJ2-1, with TRBD2 matching 7 bases. The CDR3 loop spans 15 amino acids. The V gene end was trimmed by 2 bases and the J gene end by 1 base; junction bases not matched to a gene: 3. Germline CDR1 SGHRS, CDR2 YFSETQ. CDR3 in amino acids: CASSFRGDSYNEQFF. The CDR3 DNA follows: TGCGCCAGCAGCTTTCGGGGGGATTCCTACAATGAGCAGTTCTTC. Drawing the rest from reference TRBV5-1 and TRBJ2-1, the complete variable domain is KAGVTQTPRYLIKTRGQQVTLSCSPISGHRSVSWYQQTPGQGLQFLFEYFSETQRNKGNFPGRFSGRQFSNSRSEMNVSTLELGDSALYLCASSFRGDSYNEQFFGPGTRLTVL.

The rearrangement joins TRBV5-1 to TRBJ2-1, with D maybe TRBD2 (6 bases). The length of the CDR3 is 12 residues. V was cut by 1 base and J by 8 bases, with 7 bases left in between. Germline CDR1 reads SGHRS; CDR2 reads YFSETQ. The CDR3 DNA is TGCGCCAGCAGCTTGACTAGCCATGAGCAGTTCTTC. Its protein is CASSLTSHEQFF.

In its sample, this clonotype was seen many times. The J gene is TRBJ1-1, the V gene TRBV5-1; D uncertain. V was pared by 4 bases and J by 0 bases, with 7 bases between. Germline CDR1 SGHRS, CDR2 YFSETQ. CDR3 length: 13 amino acids. The CDR3 nucleotides read TGCGCCAGCAGCGCCGGGTTGAACACTGAAGCTTTCTTT. Its protein product is CASSAGLNTEAFF. Drawing the rest from reference TRBV5-1 and TRBJ1-1, the complete variable domain is KAGVTQTPRYLIKTRGQQVTLSCSPISGHRSVSWYQQTPGQGLQFLFEYFSETQRNKGNFPGRFSGRQFSNSRSEMNVSTLELGDSALYLCASSAGLNTEAFFGQGTRLTVV.

This clonotype was observed a handful of times. The CDR3 here is CASSSGQENNSPLHF. The CDR3 coding sequence is TGCGCCAGCAGCTCAGGACAGGAAAATAATTCACCCCTCCACTTT. The chain carries TRBV5-1 and TRBJ1-6; 7 bases map to TRBD1. The CDR3 is 15 amino acids. CDR1 SGHRS and CDR2 YFSETQ come from the germline V gene. V dropped 3 bases and J dropped 5; count of bases not matched to a gene: 5. The full variable domain, completed using reference TRBV5-1 and TRBJ1-6, is KAGVTQTPRYLIKTRGQQVTLSCSPISGHRSVSWYQQTPGQGLQFLFEYFSETQRNKGNFPGRFSGRQFSNSRSEMNVSTLELGDSALYLCASSSGQENNSPLHFGNGTRLTVT.

The sample holds a few counts of this clonotype. V usage is TRBV7-2 and J usage is TRBJ1-6, with 9 positions matching TRBD1. The V gene end was trimmed by 4 bases and the J gene end by 10 bases; junction bases not matched to a gene: 5. Germline lookup yields CDR1 SGHTA and CDR2 FQGNSA. The CDR3 length is 14 residues. CDR3 in DNA: TGTGCCAGCAGCTGGACAGGGGAAAACTCACCCCTCCACTTT. Protein product: CASSWTGENSPLHF.

This clonotype was observed a few times. The chain recombines TRBV10-3 with TRBJ2-5; 9 bases are shared with TRBD2. The germline gives CDR1 ENHRY, CDR2 SYGVKD. With 6 bases clipped from V and 4 bases from J, the junction kept 3 bases outside the gene matches. CDR3 length equals 13 residues. The CDR3 is CAIRASGTETQYF. The CDR3 nucleotides read TGTGCCATCAGGGCTAGCGGGACAGAGACCCAGTACTTC.